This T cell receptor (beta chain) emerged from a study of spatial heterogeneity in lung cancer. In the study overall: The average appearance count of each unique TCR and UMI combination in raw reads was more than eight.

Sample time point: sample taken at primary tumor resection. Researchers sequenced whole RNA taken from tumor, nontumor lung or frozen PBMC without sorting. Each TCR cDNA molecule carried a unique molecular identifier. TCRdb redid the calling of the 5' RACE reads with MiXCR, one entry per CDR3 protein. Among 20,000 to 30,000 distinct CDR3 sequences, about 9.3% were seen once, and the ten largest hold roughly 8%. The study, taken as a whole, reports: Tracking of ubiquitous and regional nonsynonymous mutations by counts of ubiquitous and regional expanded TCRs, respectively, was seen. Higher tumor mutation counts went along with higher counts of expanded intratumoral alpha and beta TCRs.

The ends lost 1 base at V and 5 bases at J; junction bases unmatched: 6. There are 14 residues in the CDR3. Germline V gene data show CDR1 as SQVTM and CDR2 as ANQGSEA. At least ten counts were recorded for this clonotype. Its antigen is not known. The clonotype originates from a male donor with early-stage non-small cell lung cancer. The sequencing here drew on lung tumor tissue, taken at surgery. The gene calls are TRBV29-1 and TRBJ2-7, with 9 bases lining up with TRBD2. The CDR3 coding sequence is TGCAGCGTTGAAGTGGCTAGCGGGATACACGAGCAGTACTTC. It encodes CSVEVASGIHEQYF.